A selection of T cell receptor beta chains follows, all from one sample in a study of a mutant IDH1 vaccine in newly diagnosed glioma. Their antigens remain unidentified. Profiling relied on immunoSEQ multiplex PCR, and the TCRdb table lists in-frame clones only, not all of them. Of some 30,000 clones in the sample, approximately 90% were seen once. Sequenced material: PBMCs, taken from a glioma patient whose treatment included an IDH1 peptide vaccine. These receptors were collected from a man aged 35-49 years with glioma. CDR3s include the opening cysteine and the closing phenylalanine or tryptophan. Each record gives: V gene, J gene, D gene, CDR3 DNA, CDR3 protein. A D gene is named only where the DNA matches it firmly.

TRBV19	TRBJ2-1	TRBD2	TGTGCCAGTAGTATAGATCTGGCTAGCGGGAATTACAATGAGCAGTTCTTC	CASSIDLASGNYNEQFF
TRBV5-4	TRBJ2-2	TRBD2	TGTGCCAGCACCACCCCTGTCGCGGGAGAGGGCGGGGAGCTGTTTTTT	CASTTPVAGEGGELFF
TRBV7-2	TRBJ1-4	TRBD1	TGTGCCAGCAGCCCACAGGGGGACAGGGGCTCTTTCACTAATGAAAAACTGTTTTTT	CASSPQGDRGSFTNEKLFF
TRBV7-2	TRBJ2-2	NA	TGTGCCAGCAGCCTCTCGATTGGTGACACCGGGGAGCTGTTTTTT	CASSLSIGDTGELFF
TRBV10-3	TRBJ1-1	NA	TGTGCCATACAGGGCCTGAACACTGAAGCTTTCTTT	CAIQGLNTEAFF
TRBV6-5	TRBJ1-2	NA	TGTGCCAGCAGACCGGGACACCTCTATGGCTACACCTTC	CASRPGHLYGYTF
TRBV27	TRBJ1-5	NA	TGTGCCAGCAGTTTATCAGGGGGCAATCAGCCCCAGCATTTT	CASSLSGGNQPQHF
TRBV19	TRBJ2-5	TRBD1	TGTGCCAGTAGCTGGACAGGGAGAGGCGAGACCCAGTACTTC	CASSWTGRGETQYF
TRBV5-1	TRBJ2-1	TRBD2	TGCGCCAGCAGCGCGGGGGGGTTCTACAATGAGCAGTTCTTC	CASSAGGFYNEQFF
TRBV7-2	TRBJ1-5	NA	TGTGCCAGCAGCTTAGATTTTGGGCGGCCCCAGCATTTT	CASSLDFGRPQHF
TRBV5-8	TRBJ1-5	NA	TGTGCCAGCAGCTTGAGAGATCAGCCCCAGCATTTT	CASSLRDQPQHF
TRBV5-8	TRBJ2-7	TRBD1	TGTGCCAGCAGCCCGGGACAGCTATACGAGCAGTACTTC	CASSPGQLYEQYF
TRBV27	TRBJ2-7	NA	TGTGCCAGCAGTTTGGGCAGGGGAGGTTACGAGCAGTACTTC	CASSLGRGGYEQYF
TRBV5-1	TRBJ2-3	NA	TGCGCCAGTTTAGCGGCCACGAGCACAGATACGCAGTATTTT	CASLAATSTDTQYF